Listed below are T cell receptor beta chains from one sample, sequenced in a study of CD8 T cells in ankylosing spondylitis. MiXCR, run by TCRdb on the 5' RACE reads, gives a single entry per CDR3 protein. Here the sample spans 290,000 or so distinct CDR3 sequences, around 20% being singletons. Sequencing was performed on blood, either unsorted or a sorted T cell fraction (not recorded which). The receptors were gathered from a female donor with ankylosing spondylitis or in good health (not recorded which). The CDR3 runs from the conserved cysteine through the conserved F or W. Each record gives: D gene, V gene, J gene, clone size, CDR3 protein, CDR3 DNA. The D gene is left open where the match is weak. Where a row states a size, it is once, few, many or the class of an expanded clone; other rows omit it.

TRBD2,TRBV7-8,TRBJ2-1,NA,CASSQAGLAATYNEQFF,TGTGCCAGCAGCCAGGCGGGGCTAGCGGCCACCTACAATGAGCAGTTCTTC
TRBD1,TRBV3-1,TRBJ2-4,many,CASSQGQGATKNIQYF,TGTGCCAGCAGCCAAGGGCAGGGGGCAACCAAAAACATTCAGTACTTC
TRBD1,TRBV5-6,TRBJ1-2,many,CASSTLQGQGTGYTF,TGTGCCAGCAGCACGCTCCAGGGACAGGGGACTGGCTACACCTTC
NA,TRBV11-3,TRBJ1-3,NA,CASSSTSGNTIYF,TGTGCCAGCAGCTCGACCTCTGGAAACACCATATATTTT
NA,TRBV27,TRBJ2-7,many,CASSSSTSSWYEQYF,TGTGCCAGCAGTTCCAGTACCAGTAGTTGGTACGAGCAGTACTTC
NA,TRBV4-3,TRBJ1-2,NA,CASSQTRGRAQGYTF,TGCGCCAGCAGCCAGACCCGGGGCAGGGCGCAGGGCTACACCTTC
NA,TRBV6-5,TRBJ1-1,NA,CASSSGRLNTEAFF,TGTGCCAGCAGTTCCGGACGGCTGAACACTGAAGCTTTCTTT
NA,TRBV7-2,TRBJ2-3,NA,CASSAGTGIETDTQYF,TGTGCCAGCAGCGCCGGGACTGGAATTGAAACAGATACGCAGTATTTT
NA,TRBV6-1,TRBJ2-1,NA,CASKGLGANEQFF,TGTGCCAGCAAGGGCCTTGGGGCGAATGAGCAGTTCTTC
NA,TRBV18,TRBJ2-5,few,CASSPRRGETQYF,TGTGCCAGCTCACCACGGAGGGGAGAGACCCAGTACTTC
NA,TRBV9,TRBJ2-7,many,CASSARDHSSYEQYF,TGTGCCAGCAGTGCCCGGGACCACAGCTCCTACGAGCAGTACTTC
NA,TRBV7-9,TRBJ1-3,few,CASSPDWPSGERNTIYF,TGTGCCAGCAGCCCCGATTGGCCGTCAGGGGAAAGAAACACCATATATTTT
NA,TRBV6-5,TRBJ1-6,many,CASSYGSGRASPLHF,TGTGCCAGCAGTTACGGGAGCGGACGAGCTTCACCCCTCCACTTT
TRBD1,TRBV25-1,TRBJ2-1,NA,CASSTPGTGPLFF,TGTGCCAGCAGTACTCCCGGGACAGGGCCGCTGTTCTTC
NA,TRBV20-1,TRBJ2-1,NA,CSARSPSGGEQFF,TGCAGTGCTAGAAGCCCCTCCGGGGGCGAGCAGTTCTTC
NA,TRBV29-1,TRBJ1-2,NA,CSVPASGRTSNYGYTF,TGCAGCGTCCCGGCATCAGGGCGTACTTCGAACTATGGCTACACCTTC
TRBD2,TRBV7-6,TRBJ2-1,NA,CASSSLLAGGDEQFF,TGTGCCAGCAGCTCCCTACTAGCGGGAGGGGATGAGCAGTTCTTC
NA,TRBV6-1,TRBJ2-7,few,CASSRDRPTYEQYF,TGTGCCAGCAGCCGCGACAGGCCTACCTACGAGCAGTACTTC
TRBD2,TRBV18,TRBJ2-1,NA,CASSPGGQGEQFF,TGTGCCAGCTCACCGGGAGGGCAGGGTGAGCAGTTCTTC
NA,TRBV7-9,TRBJ1-1,few,CASSLARVTEAFF,TGTGCCAGCAGCTTAGCCCGGGTCACTGAAGCTTTCTTT
TRBD2,TRBV20-1,TRBJ2-1,once,CSARDQWLAGFNEQFF,TGCAGTGCTAGAGATCAGTGGCTAGCGGGGTTCAATGAGCAGTTCTTC
TRBD1,TRBV6-5,TRBJ2-5,NA,CASSSGQAYQETQYF,TGTGCCAGCAGTTCGGGACAGGCGTACCAAGAGACCCAGTACTTC
NA,TRBV6-1,TRBJ2-1,few,CASSPPGGSYNEQFF,TGTGCCAGCAGTCCTCCGGGCGGCTCCTACAATGAGCAGTTCTTC
TRBD2,TRBV20-1,TRBJ2-1,once,CSAPGTRSSYNEQFF,TGCAGTGCTCCCGGGACTAGAAGCTCCTACAATGAGCAGTTCTTC
NA,TRBV15,TRBJ2-3,few,CATSGPSSVDTQYF,TGTGCCACCAGCGGTCCATCTAGCGTGGATACGCAGTATTTT
NA,TRBV30,TRBJ1-1,NA,CAWSVWSTEAFF,TGTGCCTGGAGTGTATGGAGCACTGAAGCTTTCTTT
NA,TRBV2,TRBJ2-5,NA,CAISGDGMETQYF,TGTGCCATCAGTGGTGACGGGATGGAGACCCAGTACTTC
TRBD2,TRBV10-3,TRBJ2-2,few,CAISWAGGNTGELFF,TGTGCCATCAGCTGGGCGGGAGGGAACACCGGGGAGCTGTTTTTT
NA,TRBV20-1,TRBJ2-7,few,CSAPRTGRLYEQYF,TGCAGTGCCCCCCGAACGGGCCGCCTATACGAGCAGTACTTC
TRBD1,TRBV5-1,TRBJ2-2,NA,CASSQTGEIAGELFF,TGCGCCAGCAGCCAGACAGGGGAAATCGCCGGGGAGCTGTTTTTT
NA,TRBV12-3/TRBV12-4,TRBJ2-2,NA,CASSPPSTGELFF,TGTGCCAGCAGTCCACCCTCGACCGGGGAGCTGTTTTTT
NA,TRBV12-3/TRBV12-4,TRBJ2-7,NA,CASRAVRDEQYF,TGTGCCAGCAGGGCCGTCCGGGACGAGCAGTACTTC
TRBD2,TRBV2,TRBJ2-7,few,CASGGSLYEQYF,TGTGCCAGCGGCGGGAGCCTCTACGAGCAGTACTTC
NA,TRBV12-3/TRBV12-4,TRBJ2-7,NA,CASKGVRSREQYF,TGTGCCAGCAAGGGGGTTAGATCGCGGGAGCAGTACTTC
TRBD2,TRBV5-1,TRBJ2-5,NA,CASSRSGGDEETQYF,TGCGCCAGCAGCCGCTCGGGGGGGGATGAGGAGACCCAGTACTTC
NA,TRBV5-1,TRBJ2-3,few,CASSPIRGTDTQYF,TGCGCCAGCAGCCCTATCCGAGGAACAGATACGCAGTATTTT
TRBD1,TRBV3-1,TRBJ1-4,few,CASSQVGTDEKLFF,TGTGCCAGCAGCCAAGTCGGGACAGATGAAAAACTGTTTTTT
NA,TRBV7-9,TRBJ1-3,few,CASSLYENTIYF,TGTGCCAGCAGCTTATACGAAAACACCATATATTTT
TRBD2,TRBV20-1,TRBJ2-1,many,CSARAPSGVNEQFF,TGCAGTGCTAGAGCTCCTAGCGGGGTCAATGAGCAGTTCTTC
TRBD2,TRBV15,TRBJ2-1,NA,CATSRPGGLAGGDEQFF,TGTGCCACCAGCAGACCTGGTGGACTAGCGGGCGGCGATGAGCAGTTCTTC
NA,TRBV18,TRBJ2-4,many,CASSPGGTLAKNIQYF,TGTGCCAGCTCACCAGGAGGGACCTTAGCCAAAAACATTCAGTACTTC
NA,TRBV7-2,TRBJ2-5,NA,CASSLVSFQETQYF,TGTGCCAGCAGCTTAGTTTCTTTCCAAGAGACCCAGTACTTC